These 22 T cell receptor beta chains were all obtained from the same sample, sequenced in a study of neurological immune-mediated disorders. TCRdb reprocessed the 5' RACE reads via MiXCR and lists one record per CDR3 protein. This table holds 60,000 or so distinct CDR3 sequences, 3% to 4% found once. Input material: PBMCs. The receptor source for this set is a woman in her fifties or sixties with multiple sclerosis.

In this sample, this clonotype turned up many times. The chain has TRBV10-3 and TRBJ2-1, with 7 bases lining up with TRBD2. With V trimmed by 4 bases and J by 7 bases, 13 bases remained unmatched. Germline loops: CDR1 ENHRY, CDR2 SYGVKD. CDR3 length equals 16 residues. The CDR3 DNA sequence: TGTGCCATCAGTGCCGCCCGTGGGGGGGTTGGGAATGAGCAGTTCTTC. Its protein product is CAISAARGGVGNEQFF.

This clonotype was seen only a few times. Since the CDR3 does not end with the conserved phenylalanine or tryptophan, this likely comes from a read error. V is TRBV12-3 or TRBV12-4 and J is TRBJ2-4, with a weak D call TRBD2 (7 bases). Trimming removed 0 bases at V and 6 bases at J, with 9 bases between. The CDR3 sequence is 14 residues long. In DNA form, the CDR3 reads TGTGCCAGCAGTTTAGCGGGGGGGCGAAACATTCAGTACAAC. The encoded protein is CASSLAGGRNIQYN.

This clonotype was seen at least ten times. V gene TRBV29-1 combines with J gene TRBJ2-1; 7 nucleotides agree with TRBD1. This CDR3 spans 16 amino acids. Per the germline V gene, CDR1 is SQVTM and CDR2 is ANQGSEA. The CDR3 nucleotides are TGCAACGGGGACAGCAACCTCAAAGGAAGGTACAATGAGCAGTTCTTC. Residues: CNGDSNLKGRYNEQFF.

Ten or more counts support this clonotype. The rearrangement links TRBV20-1 to TRBJ2-7; D is unclear. Germline lookup yields CDR1 DFQATT and CDR2 SNEGSKA (reference sequence). Trimming cost V 0 bases and J 3 bases, with 24 bases left between them. The CDR3 runs 18 residues. The CDR3 here is CSARDPLLRRSSGYEQYF. The CDR3 DNA follows: TGCAGTGCTAGAGACCCCCTACTCCGACGGTCAAGTGGCTACGAGCAGTACTTC.

The chain combines TRBV4-3 with TRBJ2-7; TRBD1 matches 7 bases. The germline CDR1 and CDR2 sequences are LGHNA and YSLEER. The CDR3 extends over 14 amino acids. The V and J ends lost 1 base and 3 bases, in that order; junction bases with no gene match: 3. The chain's CDR3 is CASSQGDSGYEQYF. CDR3 coding DNA: TGCGCCAGCAGCCAAGGGGACAGCGGCTACGAGCAGTACTTC.

This clonotype was observed many times. The chain carries TRBV28 and TRBJ1-5; 7 bases match TRBD1. The CDR3 covers 14 residues. Germline V gene sequence: CDR1 MDHEN, CDR2 SYDVKM. V was pared by 7 bases and J by 6 bases, with 9 bases of the junction left unmatched. The CDR3 DNA sequence: TGTGCCAGCAAGATAGGGGGCAGGGGTCAGCCCCAGCATTTT. This gives the protein CASKIGGRGQPQHF.

This clonotype was counted ten times or more. CDR3 region: CSVASGGYETQYF. The CDR3 bases are TGCAGCGTTGCTTCAGGGGGCTATGAGACCCAGTACTTC. The chain recombines TRBV29-1 with TRBJ2-5; 8 bases are a match to TRBD1. The CDR3 has 13 amino acids. Looked up from germline, CDR1 is SQVTM and CDR2 is ANQGSEA. V lost 4 bases and J lost 5; bases outside the gene matches: 6. Looking up the rest from reference TRBV29-1 and TRBJ2-5 gives the full variable domain: SAVISQKPSRDICQRGTSLTIQCQVDSQVTMMFWYRQQPGQSLTLIATANQGSEATYESGFVIDKFPISRPNLTFSTLTVSNMSPEDSSIYLCSVASGGYETQYFGPGTRLLVL.

This clonotype was seen repeatedly, ten times or more. V is TRBV4-1 and J is TRBJ2-7; TRBD2 aligns across 7 bases. V shed 7 bases, J shed 3 bases, and the junction held 9 bases outside the gene matches. CDR1 and CDR2 (germline): MGHRA, YSYEKL. CDR3 length: 14 amino acids. In nucleotides, the CDR3 is TGCGCCAGCATAGAGCGGGAATGGGTCTACGAGCAGTACTTC. It codes for CASIEREWVYEQYF.

Many counts were recorded for this clonotype. The chain couples TRBV14 to TRBJ2-7, with D possibly matching TRBD1 (5 bases). The CDR3 runs 17 residues. Germline CDR1 reads SGHDN; CDR2 reads FVKESK. V lost 2 bases to trimming and J lost 5 bases, with 22 bases between them. CDR3 nucleotide sequence: TGTGCCAGCAGCCAAAGATTAGGGGAAGGAAATGAAAACGAGCAGTACTTC. This encodes CASSQRLGEGNENEQYF.

This clonotype has at least ten counts. The gene calls are TRBV7-8 and TRBJ2-1, with 9 bases fitting TRBD2. The ends lost 0 bases at V and 10 bases at J; junction bases unmatched: 4. This CDR3 has 14 residues. Germline values: CDR1 SGHVS, CDR2 FQNEAQ. The chain's CDR3 is CASSLAPSGEEQFF. DNA for the CDR3: TGTGCCAGCAGCTTAGCGCCTAGCGGGGAAGAGCAGTTCTTC.

The sample holds many counts of this clonotype. The genes are TRBV4-2 and TRBJ1-6; D remains unclear. CDR1 is LGHNA, CDR2 YNFKEQ, per germline. This CDR3 is built from 14 residues. Trimming stripped 0 bases from V and 13 bases from J, with 13 bases between. The CDR3 sequence: CASSQDFGEKPLHF. The DNA for the CDR3 is TGTGCCAGCAGCCAAGATTTTGGGGAGAAGCCCCTCCACTTT.

This clonotype was counted at least ten times. The chain has TRBV28 and TRBJ1-6, with 7 bases fitting TRBD1. The length of the CDR3 is 15 residues. Germline values: CDR1 MDHEN, CDR2 SYDVKM. J lost 4 bases, V lost 4 bases, and 4 bases had no gene match. The CDR3 loop is CASSSPTGYNSPLHF. CDR3 coding DNA: TGTGCCAGCAGTTCCCCGACAGGGTATAATTCACCCCTCCACTTT.

This clonotype appeared many times. The chain has TRBV11-1 and TRBJ1-2, with TRBD1 identical over 9 bases. Losses at the gene ends were 5 bases for V and 2 bases for J; bases not matched to a gene: 15. In germline, CDR1 is SGHAT, CDR2 FQDESV (reference sequence). This CDR3 is built from 18 residues. CDR3 residues: CASSPAGTGRLGNYGYTF. CDR3 DNA sequence: TGTGCCAGCAGCCCAGCAGGGACAGGGCGATTGGGAAACTATGGCTACACCTTC.

This clonotype was recorded at least ten times. V usage is TRBV28 and J usage is TRBJ2-7; no clear D gene. Deletions cut 3 bases from V and 1 base from J, with 16 bases between. Germline V gene lookup returns CDR1 MDHEN and CDR2 SYDVKM. This CDR3 has 16 residues. CDR3 sequence: CASSLGPRHSSYEQYF. CDR3 in DNA: TGTGCCAGCAGTTTGGGTCCTAGACACTCGTCCTACGAGCAGTACTTC.

This clonotype was seen repeatedly, ten times or more. The rearrangement uses TRBV5-5 and TRBJ2-1, with D unresolved. This CDR3 contains 15 residues. Germline CDR1 SGHKS, CDR2 YYEKEE (reference sequence). Trimming pared 4 bases from V and 0 bases from J, leaving 11 bases between. The CDR3 protein is CASSLTSSSYNEQFF. CDR3 nucleotides: TGTGCCAGCAGCCTAACGTCTAGCTCCTACAATGAGCAGTTCTTC.

This clonotype was found a few times. The J gene is TRBJ2-1, the V gene TRBV19, with 9 bases aligning to TRBD2. The CDR3 covers 13 residues. Losses at the gene ends were 10 bases for V and 6 bases for J; bases not matched to a gene: 7. Germline-derived CDR1 and CDR2 are LNHDA and SQIVND (reference sequence). CDR3 in DNA: TGTGCCACCAGGACTAGCGAGGGCAATGAGCAGTTCTTC. Its protein is CATRTSEGNEQFF.

This clonotype was seen only a few times. The V and J genes are TRBV15 and TRBJ2-3, with a tentative D call TRBD1 (6 bases). This CDR3 is built from 16 residues. Germline V lookup: CDR1 LNHNV, CDR2 YYDKDF (reference sequence). Trimming took 2 bases from V and 4 from J, leaving 16 bases between them. The CDR3 here is CATSRHRDRAADTQYF. The CDR3 DNA is TGTGCCACCAGCAGACACAGGGACCGGGCCGCAGATACGCAGTATTTT.

This clonotype is labeled medium-sized. The chain has TRBV4-1 and TRBJ1-1; D gene unclear. The germline CDR1 and CDR2 sequences are MGHRA and YSYEKL. V shed 0 bases and J shed 2 bases, with 7 bases lying between them. This CDR3 has 14 amino acids. CDR3 residues: CASSQEPGNTEAFF. CDR3 sequence (DNA): TGCGCCAGCAGCCAAGAACCGGGAAACACTGAAGCTTTCTTT.

This clonotype was observed many times. The V and J genes are TRBV28 and TRBJ2-1; 12 bases fit TRBD2. The CDR3 extends over 15 amino acids. V trimming: 5 bases; J trimming: 5 bases; junction bases outside the gene matches: 4. CDR1 is MDHEN and CDR2 is SYDVKM in the germline V gene. Here the CDR3 DNA reads TGTGCCAGCAGTCTAGCGGGGGGGACGCACAATGAGCAGTTCTTC. It codes for CASSLAGGTHNEQFF. The full variable domain, rest sourced from reference TRBV28 and TRBJ2-1, is DVKVTQSSRYLVKRTGEKVFLECVQDMDHENMFWYRQDPGLGLRLIYFSYDVKMKEKGDIPEGYSVSREKKERFSLILESASTNQTSMYLCASSLAGGTHNEQFFGPGTRLTVL.

This clonotype was detected many times. V and J are TRBV5-5 and TRBJ2-2, with 7 bases lining up with TRBD1. The CDR3 runs to 16 residues. Per the germline V gene, CDR1 is SGHKS and CDR2 is YYEKEE (reference sequence). The ends lost 0 bases at V and 4 bases at J; junction bases unmatched: 6. CDR3 sequence: CASSLDPYRGTGELFF. In DNA, the CDR3 is TGTGCCAGCAGCTTGGACCCTTACAGGGGCACCGGGGAGCTGTTTTTT.

This clonotype was seen at least ten times. V is TRBV12-3 or TRBV12-4 and J is TRBJ1-3; D remains ambiguous. There are 11 residues in the CDR3. With 1 base removed from V and 8 bases from J, the gap between germline ends came to 3 bases. CDR3 protein: CASSLGDTIYF. The CDR3 DNA follows: TGTGCCAGCAGTTTAGGGGACACCATATATTTT.

This clonotype has at least ten counts. V usage is TRBV7-2 and J usage is TRBJ2-5; TRBD1 matches 8 bases. The ends lost 3 bases at V and 2 bases at J; junction bases unmatched: 2. The CDR3 has 14 amino acids. Germline CDR1 SGHTA, CDR2 FQGNSA. The CDR3 bases are TGTGCCAGCAGCTTGACAGGGGTGCAAGAGACCCAGTACTTC. It codes for CASSLTGVQETQYF.